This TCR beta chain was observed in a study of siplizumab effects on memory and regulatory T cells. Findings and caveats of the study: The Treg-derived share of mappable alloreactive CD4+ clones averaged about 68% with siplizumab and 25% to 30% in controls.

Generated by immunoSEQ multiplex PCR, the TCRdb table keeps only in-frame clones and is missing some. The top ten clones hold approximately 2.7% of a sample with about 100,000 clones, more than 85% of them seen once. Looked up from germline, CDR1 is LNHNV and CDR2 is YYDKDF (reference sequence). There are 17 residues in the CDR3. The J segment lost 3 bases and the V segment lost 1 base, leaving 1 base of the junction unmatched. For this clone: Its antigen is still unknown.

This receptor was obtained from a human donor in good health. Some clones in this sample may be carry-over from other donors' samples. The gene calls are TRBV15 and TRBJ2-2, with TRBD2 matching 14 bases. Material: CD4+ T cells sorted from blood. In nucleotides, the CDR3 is TGTGCCACCAGCAGAGGGGGACTAGCGGGAGACACCGGGGAGCTGTTTTTT. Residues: CATSRGGLAGDTGELFF. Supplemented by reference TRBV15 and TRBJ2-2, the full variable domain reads DAMVIQNPRYQVTQFGKPVTLSCSQTLNHNVMYWYQQKSSQAPKLLFHYYDKDFNNEADTPDNFQSRRPNTSFCFLDIRSPGLGDTAMYLCATSRGGLAGDTGELFFGEGSRLTVL.